This TCR beta chain emerged from a study of CD8 T cells in ankylosing spondylitis. Study conclusions and caveats: The authors reported significant enrichment of disease-linked clones in matched ankylosing spondylitis synovial fluid. Several highly homologous variants formed a TCR beta motif that appeared characteristic of ankylosing spondylitis blood. Disease-associated clonotypes exhibited CD8+ identity and were relatively infrequent in peripheral blood.

In germline, CDR1 is SGHRS, CDR2 YFSETQ. Trimming cost V 6 bases and J 4 bases, with 16 bases left between them. The CDR3 consists of 14 residues. Making use of molecular barcodes, quantitative 5'-RACE generated TCR beta libraries. TCRdb re-called the 5' RACE reads with MiXCR, one entry per CDR3 protein. This sample has about 220,000 distinct CDR3 sequences, with more than 9% found just once. The table lists this clonotype with many counts. What it binds is unknown. This receptor was obtained from a male donor with ankylosing spondylitis or in good health (not recorded which). The chain combines TRBV5-1 with TRBJ2-5; D might be TRBD1 (5 bases). The sequencing input was blood, either unsorted or a sorted T cell fraction (not recorded which). CDR3 DNA: TGCGCCAGCACAAAGGGGATCCTCCTAGAGACCCAGTACTTC. This gives the protein CASTKGILLETQYF.